The sequence of this T cell receptor beta chain was determined in a study of blood T cell repertoires in COVID-19. Trimming took 1 base from V and 0 from J, leaving 13 bases between them. Germline V CDR1 and CDR2: SGHTA, FQGNSA. The CDR3 spans 16 residues. Sequencing used immunoSEQ multiplex PCR; TCRdb keeps in-frame clones, though not all of them. The data contain about 210,000 clones, approximately 80% of them seen just once; the ten biggest clones take up about 9.8%. The sequenced material came from PBMCs or T cells enriched from blood (not recorded which). V and J are TRBV7-2 and TRBJ2-7; tentatively, D is TRBD2 (6 bases). The receptor's source is a woman aged 50 to 60 with acute COVID-19. The CDR3, as DNA: TGTGCCAGCAGCTTAGTTCCGGGACTCATCTCCTACGAGCAGTACTTC. Its translation: CASSLVPGLISYEQYF.